Shown below are 7 T cell receptor beta chains from a single sample sequenced in a study of cytomegalovirus exposure and HLA in healthy donors. This table comes from immunoSEQ multiplex PCR, and its TCRdb copy is limited to in-frame clones, with some not included. There are about 69,000 clones in the sample; 96% occur only once, and roughly 4.5% lies in the top ten. The sequenced material came from PBMCs. Receptor source: a woman under 30 in good health and CMV-seropositive.

The chain has TRBV2 and TRBJ2-2; the D gene is possibly TRBD2 (6 bases). The CDR3 sequence is 15 residues long. V shed 4 bases and J shed 5 bases, with 14 bases lying between them. Germline lookup yields CDR1 SNHLY and CDR2 FYNNEI. As DNA, the CDR3 is TGTGCCAGCAGTGGTCGCCGGGCGGGGACCGGGGAGCTGTTTTTT. Translation: CASSGRRAGTGELFF.

The chain combines TRBV7-2 with TRBJ2-7; 8 bases fit TRBD2. This CDR3 has 16 amino acids. CDR1 and CDR2 (germline): SGHTA, FQGNSA. The V and J ends lost 5 bases and 4 bases, in that order; junction bases with no gene match: 13. The CDR3: CASSVAGTSNLYEQYF. The CDR3 DNA reads as TGTGCCAGCAGCGTGGCCGGGACTAGTAATTTGTACGAGCAGTACTTC.

The chain is built from TRBV25-1 and TRBJ2-7, with 7 nucleotides matching TRBD1. This CDR3 is built from 14 residues. With V trimmed by 5 bases and J by 1 base, 5 bases remained unmatched. Germline V lookup: CDR1 MGHDK, CDR2 SYGVNS. DNA for the CDR3: TGTGCCAGCAGTTTGACAGGGCTATCCTACGAGCAGTACTTC. Its protein is CASSLTGLSYEQYF.

The chain joins TRBV28 to TRBJ2-7; maybe TRBD2 (5 bases). Looked up from germline, CDR1 is MDHEN and CDR2 is SYDVKM. Trimming took off 4 bases at V and 7 bases at J, with 11 bases between the two ends. The CDR3 runs 12 residues. The CDR3 DNA is TGTGCCAGCAGTTCGACCTCGGGGGAGCAGTACTTC. It is translated as CASSSTSGEQYF.

The V gene is TRBV19, the J gene TRBJ2-1; TRBD2 might be the D (5 bases). Germline CDR1 and CDR2: LNHDA and SQIVND (reference sequence). The germline V and J ends were trimmed by 6 bases and 7 bases, with 13 bases remaining between them. CDR3 size: 13 residues. CDR3 sequence (DNA): TGTGCCAGTAGGAGGGCCGGGTTAAATGAGCAGTTCTTC. It specifies CASRRAGLNEQFF.

The V call is TRBV18, the J call TRBJ2-3; 7 bases match TRBD2. Germline V gene sequence: CDR1 KGHSH, CDR2 LQKENI. The V and J ends lost 3 bases and 0 bases, in that order; junction bases with no gene match: 3. This CDR3 has 15 residues. The CDR3 DNA follows: TGTGCCAGCTCACCGGCGGGAGCGAGCACAGATACGCAGTATTTT. Its protein product is CASSPAGASTDTQYF.

CDR3 nucleotides: TGTGCCAGTAGTAAGGGAGGAAGGAGCTCCTACGAGCAGTACTTC. This translates into CASSKGGRSSYEQYF. The chain joins TRBV19 to TRBJ2-7, with D tentatively TRBD2 (6 bases). The CDR3 extends over 15 amino acids. Germline V gives CDR1 LNHDA, CDR2 SQIVND (reference sequence). The V gene lost 4 bases and the J gene lost 0 bases, with 13 bases spanning the gap.